The present T cell receptor beta chain was sequenced within a study of blood T cell repertoires in COVID-19. The wider study: PBMCs, B-cell-depleted T cells, or T cells provided the cDNA or gDNA that made up the material.

Only in-frame clones appear in the TCRdb table, and some are missing; sequencing was by immunoSEQ multiplex PCR. In the table there are approximately 200,000 clones, about 81% of which are singletons. CDR3 length: 13 residues. Trimming removed 1 base at V and 4 bases at J, with 5 bases between. The clonotype originates from a man aged 40-55 years who had recovered from COVID-19. The chain carries TRBV12-3 or TRBV12-4 and TRBJ2-1; D is unclear. Sample: PBMCs or T cells enriched from blood (not recorded which). CDR3: CASSLDLYNEQFF. For the CDR3, the DNA is TGTGCCAGCAGTTTAGACTTGTACAATGAGCAGTTCTTC.